The subject of this entry is one TCR beta chain. Its antigen is unknown. Deletions cut 0 bases from V and 1 base from J, with 9 bases between. CDR3 length: 15 residues. The V gene's germline CDR1 is MGHDK and CDR2 SYGVNS. In TCRdb, the reads were re-called with MiXCR into one record per CDR3 protein. The sample carries approximately 750,000 distinct CDR3 sequences, about 40% recorded once. This sample is part of a study of T cell repertoires in cytomegalovirus infection. Across the study: Both a matching HLA type and CMV infection were indicated by public TCR beta signatures.

General study results and limits: Predominance within the ex vivo response was attributable to HLA-C-restricted CMV-specific TCR beta clonotypes. There were carriers of CMV plus the relevant HLA, and cumulative public TCR beta family frequency identified them.

The sequence derives from a human donor in good health (CMV status not recorded). Some clones in this sample may be carry-over from other donors' samples. V gene TRBV25-1 combines with J gene TRBJ1-1; D is perhaps TRBD1 (5 bases). Sample: PBMCs. The CDR3 bases are TGTGCCAGCAGTGAATATATTGGGGGGAACACTGAAGCTTTCTTT. Encoded protein: CASSEYIGGNTEAFF. The whole variable domain, filled in from reference TRBV25-1 and TRBJ1-1, reads EADIYQTPRYLVIGTGKKITLECSQTMGHDKMYWYQQDPGMELHLIHYSYGVNSTEKGDLSSESTVSRIRTEHFPLTLESARPSHTSQYLCASSEYIGGNTEAFFGQGTRLTVV.